Listed here are 12 T cell receptor beta chains from one sample, sequenced in a study of identical twins. MiXCR, run by TCRdb on the 5' RACE reads, gives a single entry per CDR3 protein. The sample carries approximately 250,000 distinct CDR3 sequences, 6% to 7% recorded once. A further study also used this sample, focusing on T cells expressing NK-cell markers.

Sequenced material: CD8+ T cells sorted from blood. These receptors all come from a woman aged 18 to 35 in good health.

This clonotype was picked up a small number of times. The rearrangement joins TRBV3-1 to TRBJ2-7; no reliable D call. The V and J ends lost 4 bases and 4 bases respectively, with 14 bases between them. The CDR3 contains 14 residues. Germline V gives CDR1 LGHDT, CDR2 YNNKEL (reference sequence). Here the CDR3 reads CASSRTRERYEQYF. CDR3 DNA: TGTGCCAGCAGCCGGACCCGTGAGCGATACGAGCAGTACTTC.

The table lists this clonotype with a few counts. The chain couples TRBV27 to TRBJ2-2; 7 nucleotides agree with TRBD2. Per germline, CDR1 MNHEY and CDR2 SMNVEV (reference sequence). V lost 8 bases and J lost 2; bases outside the gene matches: 14. The CDR3 totals 17 residues. The CDR3 reads CASSPMGLAANTGELFF. The CDR3 nucleotides read TGTGCCAGCTCCCCCATGGGCCTAGCGGCAAACACCGGGGAGCTGTTTTTT.

This clonotype was observed once. V is TRBV5-6 and J is TRBJ2-3; weak D call: TRBD2 (5 bases). V dropped 3 bases and J dropped 0 bases, with 14 bases sitting between them. This CDR3 comprises 16 residues. Germline loops: CDR1 SGHDT, CDR2 YYEEEE. The CDR3 sequence: CASSSGMLRSTDTQYF. As DNA, the CDR3 is TGTGCCAGCAGCTCCGGGATGCTGAGGAGCACAGATACGCAGTATTTT. Variable domain in full (rest from reference TRBV5-6 and TRBJ2-3): DAGVTQSPTHLIKTRGQQVTLRCSPKSGHDTVSWYQQALGQGPQFIFQYYEEEERQRGNFPDRFSGHQFPNYSSELNVNALLLGDSALYLCASSSGMLRSTDTQYFGPGTRLTVL.

In the case of this clonotype: A clone one base away is much larger, so this may be a read error. The V call is TRBV6-1, the J call TRBJ2-7; D may match TRBD1 or TRBD2 (5 bases each). CDR3 length: 18 residues. The germline V gene has CDR1 MNHNS and CDR2 SASEGT. The CDR3, as DNA: TGTGCCAGCACCAAAGGGAGAGGCTGGGGACGTATGGCCTACGAGCAGTGCTTC. It is translated as CASTKGRGWGRMAYEQCF.

The table lists this clonotype with a few counts. The genes are TRBV7-2 and TRBJ2-7; D tentatively reads TRBD1 or TRBD2 (5 bases each). Per germline, CDR1 SGHTA and CDR2 FQGNSA. The CDR3 sequence is 15 residues long. Between the trimmed V and J ends, which lost 2 bases and 2 bases, there was a span of 13 bases. The CDR3 loop reads CASSLYPQGAYEQYF. DNA of the CDR3: TGTGCCAGCAGCTTATACCCCCAGGGAGCCTACGAGCAGTACTTC.

This clonotype was counted a few times. The genes are TRBV7-9 and TRBJ2-1; D is ambiguous. Deletions cut 5 bases from V and 5 bases from J, with 13 bases between. Germline CDR1 reads SEHNR; CDR2 reads FQNEAQ (reference sequence). The CDR3 totals 14 residues. CDR3 bases: TGTGCCAGCAGCCCCCAGCTATCCAACAATGAGCAGTTCTTC. Its translation is CASSPQLSNNEQFF.

This clonotype has a handful of counts. The V gene is TRBV29-1, the J gene TRBJ1-5; possibly TRBD1 for D (5 bases). The CDR3 extends over 12 amino acids. Germline CDR1 and CDR2: SQVTM and ANQGSEA. The V and J ends lost 3 bases and 3 bases respectively, with 6 bases between them. In DNA form, the CDR3 reads TGCAGCGTTGAGGGGGACAATCAGCCCCAGCATTTT. It codes for CSVEGDNQPQHF.

This clonotype was detected only a few times. This chain links TRBV6-1 with TRBJ2-1; TRBD2 aligns across 12 bases. CDR1 and CDR2 from the germline V gene are MNHNS and SASEGT. This CDR3 region has 15 residues. The V segment lost 5 bases and the J segment 5 bases; nucleotides outside the gene matches: 4. Here the CDR3 reads CASSRLAGAHNEQFF. DNA for the CDR3: TGTGCCAGCAGTAGACTAGCGGGGGCTCACAATGAGCAGTTCTTC.

V usage is TRBV11-2 and J usage is TRBJ2-7, with 10 bases lining up with TRBD1. This CDR3 region has 15 residues. Germline CDR1 is SGHAT and CDR2 is FQNNGV. Trimming removed 5 bases from V and 5 bases from J; junction bases left unmatched: 9. Written as DNA, the CDR3 is TGTGCCAGCAGCACGACCGGGACAGGGGTCGACGAGCAGTACTTC. This encodes CASSTTGTGVDEQYF.

This clonotype was picked up a small number of times. V usage is TRBV18 and J usage is TRBJ2-1, with D unclear. The CDR3 has 15 residues. The V gene lost 0 bases and the J gene lost 0 bases, with 6 bases spanning the gap. CDR1 and CDR2 (germline): KGHSH, LQKENI. CDR3 in amino acids: CASSPPGISYNEQFF. CDR3 in DNA: TGTGCCAGCTCACCACCAGGCATCTCCTACAATGAGCAGTTCTTC.

This chain links TRBV12-3 or TRBV12-4 with TRBJ2-1, with 8 bases matching TRBD2. Trimming removed 6 bases from V and 6 bases from J; junction bases left unmatched: 13. The CDR3 extends over 16 amino acids. In DNA form, the CDR3 reads TGTGCCAGCAGGGTGGGGTTAGCGGGACTGAGCAATGAGCAGTTCTTC. It specifies CASRVGLAGLSNEQFF.

This clonotype was recorded at least ten times. This chain joins TRBV20-1 and TRBJ2-3; TRBD1 agrees at 9 bases. V was pared by 6 bases and J by 6 bases, with 7 bases of the junction left unmatched. Germline values: CDR1 DFQATT, CDR2 SNEGSKA (reference sequence). CDR3 length equals 13 residues. CDR3 loop: CSASGTGFDTQYF. The CDR3 nucleotides read TGCAGTGCGTCCGGGACAGGGTTCGATACGCAGTATTTT.